The TCR beta chain described here comes from a study of shared clonotypes between healthy human individuals. Findings of the study overall: Non-shared clonotypes showed lower generation probabilities than clonotypes common to all four donors.

Donors were healthy HIV-negative adults without recently reported acute infections or vaccinations. About this clone: The antigen is unknown.

Repertoires were generated with immunoSEQ multiplex PCR, while TCRdb's copy carries only in-frame clones and drops some. The sample carries 2.3 million or so clones, 93% recorded once. The CDR3 consists of 15 residues. Germline CDR1 is SGHRS and CDR2 is YFSETQ. With 0 bases clipped from V and 2 bases from J, the junction kept 3 bases outside the gene matches. The TCR originated in a young man in good health. Some clones in this sample may be carry-over from other donors' samples. The chain is built from TRBV5-1 and TRBJ2-7, with 9 bases lining up with TRBD1. Sample: naive CD4+ T cells from PBMCs. Specified subset: CD45RA+ positively selected. The CDR3 protein is CASSLDGTGTYEQYF. The CDR3 nucleotides are TGCGCCAGCAGCTTGGATGGGACAGGGACCTACGAGCAGTACTTC.